Listed below are T cell receptor beta chains from one sample, sequenced in a study of T cells in Graves' hyperthyroidism and ophthalmopathy. TCRdb fed the multiplex PCR reads into MiXCR, producing one record per CDR3 protein. The table lists 470,000 or so distinct CDR3 sequences, 20% of them singletons, with about 30% in the top ten. The sequencing input was blood. All receptors derive from a man aged 18-30 years with Graves' hyperthyroidism. Both conserved end residues are part of each CDR3. Each record gives: V gene, D gene, clone size, J gene, CDR3 protein, CDR3 DNA. A D gene is named only where the DNA matches it firmly. For some rows the clone size is stated as once, few or many, or as a class when expanded; others skip it.

TRBV28	NA	many	TRBJ2-7	CASSLTGFSYEQYF	TGTGCCAGCAGTCTTACAGGGTTCTCCTACGAGCAGTACTTC
TRBV5-1	NA	many	TRBJ1-1	CASSQVIGNTEAFF	TGCGCCAGCAGCCAGGTAATCGGGAACACTGAAGCTTTCTTT
TRBV6-5	NA	few	TRBJ1-6	CASSYLGGSSYNSPLHF	TGTGCCAGCAGTTATCTGGGGGGGAGCTCCTATAATTCACCCCTCCACTTT
TRBV7-8	NA	NA	TRBJ1-5	CASIKTVSRFSNQPQHF	TGTGCCAGCATCAAGACAGTTAGTAGGTTTAGCAATCAGCCCCAGCATTTT
TRBV6-1	NA	many	TRBJ1-1	CASSRPGGNTEAFF	TGTGCCAGCAGCAGACCGGGGGGAAACACTGAAGCTTTCTTT
TRBV20-1	NA	many	TRBJ2-7	CSARAGYEQYF	TGCAGTGCTAGAGCGGGTTACGAGCAGTACTTC
TRBV15	TRBD1	many	TRBJ1-1	CATSSPGTGGALVLGTEAFF	TGTGCCACCAGCAGTCCCGGGACAGGGGGCGCATTGGTGCTTGGCACTGAAGCTTTCTTT
TRBV2	NA	many	TRBJ1-2	CASSITGDQVGGYTF	TGTGCCAGCAGTATTACGGGGGACCAAGTCGGTGGCTACACCTTC
TRBV6-5	TRBD1	many	TRBJ1-2	CASSYEIKWGTVIANYGYTF	TGTGCCAGCAGTTACGAAATCAAGTGGGGGACAGTCATTGCTAACTATGGCTACACCTTC
TRBV4-1	NA	NA	TRBJ1-5	CASSPRDRDWNQPQHF	TGCGCCAGCAGCCCCCGGGACCGGGATTGGAATCAGCCCCAGCATTTT
TRBV29-1	TRBD1	many	TRBJ1-1	CSVDRANTEAFF	TGCAGCGTGGACAGGGCGAACACTGAAGCTTTCTTT
TRBV18	TRBD1	few	TRBJ1-2	CASSPRDRGIGYGYTF	TGTGCCAGCTCACCCCGGGACAGGGGGATAGGCTATGGCTACACCTTC
TRBV6-1	NA	few	TRBJ1-6	CASSERLRQSSYNSPLHF	TGTGCCAGCAGTGAAAGGTTGAGACAAAGCTCCTATAATTCACCCCTCCACTTT
TRBV20-1	TRBD1	NA	TRBJ2-5	CSARTVQGARETQYF	TGCAGTGCTAGAACAGTACAGGGGGCGCGGGAGACCCAGTACTTC